These T cell receptor beta chains were read from a single sample in a study of blood T cell repertoires in COVID-19. Using immunoSEQ multiplex PCR, the repertoire was profiled, and TCRdb retains in-frame clones only, with some absent. In the table there are about 180,000 clones, 86% of which are singletons. The sequencing input was peripheral blood. The receptors derive from a man between 65 and 79 years old with active or convalescent COVID-19. Both conserved end residues are part of each CDR3. Each record gives: clone size, J gene, D gene, V gene, CDR3 protein, CDR3 DNA. D genes are given only for firm matches. Not every row has a clone size; where given, it reads once, few, many or a size class.

clone_size: once
j_call: TRBJ1-2
d_call: TRBD1
v_call: TRBV28
cdr3_aa: CASSSGQGTKGYTF
cdr3_nt: TGTGCCAGCAGTTCTGGACAGGGAACGAAGGGCTACACCTTC

clone_size: -
j_call: TRBJ2-1
d_call: TRBD2
v_call: TRBV29-1
cdr3_aa: CSVSGIAYNEQFF
cdr3_nt: TGCAGCGTTAGCGGGATAGCCTACAATGAGCAGTTCTTC

clone_size: -
j_call: TRBJ2-7
d_call: TRBD2
v_call: TRBV2
cdr3_aa: CAGAGETYEQYF
cdr3_nt: TGTGCGGGAGCGGGGGAGACCTACGAGCAGTACTTC

clone_size: -
j_call: TRBJ1-4
d_call: -
v_call: TRBV18
cdr3_aa: CASSPAFGQGEKLFF
cdr3_nt: TGTGCCAGCTCTCCAGCCTTCGGACAAGGGGAAAAACTGTTTTTT

clone_size: -
j_call: TRBJ2-5
d_call: -
v_call: TRBV7-2
cdr3_aa: CASSLGPGETQYF
cdr3_nt: TGTGCCAGCAGCTTAGGGCCGGGAGAGACCCAGTACTTC

clone_size: -
j_call: TRBJ2-5
d_call: TRBD1
v_call: TRBV5-1
cdr3_aa: CASSWGQGAETQYF
cdr3_nt: TGCGCCAGCAGCTGGGGACAGGGGGCAGAGACCCAGTACTTC

clone_size: -
j_call: TRBJ2-7
d_call: TRBD1
v_call: TRBV28
cdr3_aa: CASRRQGVSYEQYF
cdr3_nt: TGTGCCAGCAGGCGACAGGGCGTCTCCTACGAGCAGTACTTC

clone_size: -
j_call: TRBJ1-5
d_call: TRBD1
v_call: TRBV6-5
cdr3_aa: CASKRTGLSNQPQHF
cdr3_nt: TGTGCCAGCAAAAGGACAGGACTTAGCAATCAGCCCCAGCATTTT

clone_size: -
j_call: TRBJ2-1
d_call: TRBD2
v_call: TRBV15
cdr3_aa: CATSTEAGGNNEQFF
cdr3_nt: TGTGCCACCAGCACGGAGGCGGGAGGGAACAATGAGCAGTTCTTC

clone_size: few
j_call: TRBJ1-1
d_call: -
v_call: TRBV19
cdr3_aa: CASSFRNTEAFF
cdr3_nt: TGTGCCAGTAGTTTCCGGAACACTGAAGCTTTCTTT

clone_size: once
j_call: TRBJ2-3
d_call: -
v_call: TRBV11-2
cdr3_aa: CASSLGGPWVYF
cdr3_nt: TGTGCCAGCAGTCTAGGAGGCCCATGGGTGTATTTT

clone_size: -
j_call: TRBJ2-7
d_call: -
v_call: TRBV10-3
cdr3_aa: CAISKQGYEQYF
cdr3_nt: TGTGCCATCAGTAAACAGGGCTACGAGCAGTACTTC

clone_size: -
j_call: TRBJ1-1
d_call: -
v_call: TRBV19
cdr3_aa: CASSMGGTTEAFF
cdr3_nt: TGTGCCAGTAGTATGGGGGGAACCACTGAAGCTTTCTTT

clone_size: -
j_call: TRBJ2-7
d_call: -
v_call: TRBV2
cdr3_aa: CASSEQVTYEQYF
cdr3_nt: TGTGCCAGCAGTGAACAGGTGACCTACGAGCAGTACTTC

clone_size: -
j_call: TRBJ2-1
d_call: TRBD1
v_call: TRBV6-2/TRBV6-3
cdr3_aa: CASSSRDRASYNEQFF
cdr3_nt: TGTGCCAGCAGTAGCCGGGACAGGGCTTCCTACAATGAGCAGTTCTTC

clone_size: -
j_call: TRBJ2-2
d_call: -
v_call: TRBV19
cdr3_aa: CAIRGPGELFF
cdr3_nt: TGTGCCATCAGGGGTCCCGGGGAGCTGTTTTTT

clone_size: few
j_call: TRBJ1-1
d_call: -
v_call: TRBV3-1/TRBV3-2
cdr3_aa: CASSQEEGNTEAFF
cdr3_nt: TGTGCCAGCAGCCAAGAGGAGGGGAACACTGAAGCTTTCTTT

clone_size: -
j_call: TRBJ2-1
d_call: -
v_call: TRBV4-3
cdr3_aa: CASSQEPGFLPPKFF
cdr3_nt: TGCGCCAGCAGCCAAGAACCAGGGTTTCTCCCTCCAAAGTTCTTC

clone_size: -
j_call: TRBJ1-1
d_call: -
v_call: TRBV24-1
cdr3_aa: CAIRNNMNTEAFF
cdr3_nt: TGTGCCATCAGGAATAACATGAACACTGAAGCTTTCTTT

clone_size: -
j_call: TRBJ2-3
d_call: TRBD2
v_call: TRBV24-1
cdr3_aa: CATSEGGIDTQYF
cdr3_nt: TGTGCCACCAGTGAGGGGGGGATCGATACGCAGTATTTT

clone_size: -
j_call: TRBJ1-2
d_call: -
v_call: TRBV28
cdr3_aa: CASRPQDRGGYTF
cdr3_nt: TGTGCCAGCAGACCCCAGGACAGAGGTGGCTACACCTTC

clone_size: -
j_call: TRBJ1-2
d_call: -
v_call: TRBV6-5
cdr3_aa: CASSTGLNYGYTF
cdr3_nt: TGTGCCAGCAGTACAGGGCTAAACTATGGCTACACCTTC

clone_size: -
j_call: TRBJ2-6
d_call: TRBD1
v_call: TRBV4-1
cdr3_aa: CASSQGWTGSGANVLTF
cdr3_nt: TGCGCCAGCAGCCAAGGGTGGACAGGCTCTGGGGCCAACGTCCTGACTTTC

clone_size: once
j_call: TRBJ1-4
d_call: TRBD1
v_call: TRBV4-3
cdr3_aa: CASSQAGTGGGKLFF
cdr3_nt: TGCGCCAGCAGCCAAGCCGGGACAGGGGGCGGGAAACTGTTTTTT

clone_size: -
j_call: TRBJ1-6
d_call: -
v_call: TRBV2
cdr3_aa: CASSAWRDLSSPLHF
cdr3_nt: TGTGCCAGCAGCGCCTGGAGGGACCTTAGTTCACCCCTCCACTTT

clone_size: few
j_call: TRBJ1-2
d_call: -
v_call: TRBV25-1
cdr3_aa: CASSDAWTAGYTF
cdr3_nt: TGTGCCAGCAGTGACGCTTGGACAGCCGGCTACACCTTC

clone_size: once
j_call: TRBJ1-6
d_call: -
v_call: TRBV28
cdr3_aa: CASSPVSYNSPLHF
cdr3_nt: TGTGCCAGCAGCCCGGTGTCCTATAATTCACCCCTCCACTTT

clone_size: once
j_call: TRBJ1-4
d_call: -
v_call: TRBV6-5
cdr3_aa: CASSYIGAVGEKLFF
cdr3_nt: TGTGCCAGCAGTTACATAGGGGCAGTTGGTGAAAAACTGTTTTTT

clone_size: -
j_call: TRBJ2-5
d_call: -
v_call: TRBV7-9
cdr3_aa: CASSFWQKETQYF
cdr3_nt: TGTGCCAGCAGCTTCTGGCAGAAAGAGACCCAGTACTTC

clone_size: -
j_call: TRBJ1-1
d_call: TRBD1
v_call: TRBV7-2
cdr3_aa: CASSYQGTGSAEAFF
cdr3_nt: TGTGCCAGCAGCTATCAAGGGACAGGGTCCGCTGAAGCTTTCTTT

clone_size: -
j_call: TRBJ1-2
d_call: -
v_call: TRBV6-5
cdr3_aa: CASTGQGYGYTF
cdr3_nt: TGTGCCAGCACAGGGCAGGGGTATGGCTACACCTTC

clone_size: few
j_call: TRBJ1-5
d_call: -
v_call: TRBV2
cdr3_aa: CASKGHPQHSNQPQHF
cdr3_nt: TGTGCCAGCAAAGGACATCCTCAGCATAGCAATCAGCCCCAGCATTTT

clone_size: -
j_call: TRBJ1-3
d_call: TRBD1
v_call: TRBV6-5
cdr3_aa: CASSLDRGSGNTIYF
cdr3_nt: TGTGCCAGCAGCCTAGACAGGGGCTCGGGAAACACCATATATTTT

clone_size: -
j_call: TRBJ2-1
d_call: TRBD1
v_call: TRBV18
cdr3_aa: CASSLQGVYNEQFF
cdr3_nt: TGTGCCAGCTCCCTACAGGGGGTGTACAATGAGCAGTTCTTC

clone_size: -
j_call: TRBJ1-2
d_call: -
v_call: TRBV7-6
cdr3_aa: CASSSQIGRGYTF
cdr3_nt: TGTGCCAGCAGCTCACAGATCGGTCGCGGCTACACCTTC